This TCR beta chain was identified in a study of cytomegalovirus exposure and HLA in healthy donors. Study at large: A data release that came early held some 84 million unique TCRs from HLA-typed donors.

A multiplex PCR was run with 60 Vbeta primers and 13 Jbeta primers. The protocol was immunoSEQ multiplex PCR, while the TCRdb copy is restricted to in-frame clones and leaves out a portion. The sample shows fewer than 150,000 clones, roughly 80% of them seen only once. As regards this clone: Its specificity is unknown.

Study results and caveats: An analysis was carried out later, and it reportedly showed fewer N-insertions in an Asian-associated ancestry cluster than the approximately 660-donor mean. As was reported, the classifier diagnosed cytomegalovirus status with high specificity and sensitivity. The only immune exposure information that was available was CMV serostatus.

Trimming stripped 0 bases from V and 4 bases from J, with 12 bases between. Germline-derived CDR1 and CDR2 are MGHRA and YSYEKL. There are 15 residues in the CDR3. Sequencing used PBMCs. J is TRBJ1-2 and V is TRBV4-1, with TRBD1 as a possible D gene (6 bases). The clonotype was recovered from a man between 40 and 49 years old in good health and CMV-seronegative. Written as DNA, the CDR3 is TGCGCCAGCAGCCAAGATCCGGGGGGCAGCTATGGCTACACCTTC. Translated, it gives CASSQDPGGSYGYTF.